The rows below give T cell receptor beta chains drawn from one sample of a study of Graves' ophthalmopathy and Graves' hyperthyroidism. TCRdb re-derived calls from the multiplex PCR reads in MiXCR, one entry per CDR3 protein. The table has about 400,000 distinct CDR3 sequences, approximately 16% seen once. The sample was peripheral blood. All receptors come from a woman aged 18-29 years with Graves' ophthalmopathy. CDR3s include the opening cysteine and the closing phenylalanine or tryptophan. Each record gives: clone size, CDR3 length, V gene, D gene, J gene, CDR3 DNA, CDR3 protein. D genes are given only for firm matches. Not all rows give a size; the values are once, few, many and, for expanded clones, a class.

>many|12|TRBV24-1|-|TRBJ1-1
TGTGCCACCAGTGACAGGAACACTGAAGCTTTCTTT
CATSDRNTEAFF
>many|18|TRBV6-5|-|TRBJ1-6
TGTGCCAGCAGTTACTCGAAGGTCCCCCGCTCCTATAATTCACCCCTCCACTTT
CASSYSKVPRSYNSPLHF
>many|13|TRBV6-2/TRBV6-3|-|TRBJ1-1
TGTGCCAGCAGTTGGGAGATGAACACTGAAGCTTTCTTT
CASSWEMNTEAFF
>once|13|TRBV7-8|-|TRBJ2-7
TGTGCCAGCACGTCGGGAAGCGGCTACGAGCAGTACTTC
CASTSGSGYEQYF
>many|14|TRBV7-2|-|TRBJ2-7
TGTGCCAGCAGCTTCGGACGGCGATCCTACGAGCAGTACTTC
CASSFGRRSYEQYF
>-|14|TRBV28|-|TRBJ1-5
TGTGCCAGCAGCCGGGTAGAGAGCAATCAGCCCCAGCATTTT
CASSRVESNQPQHF
>many|12|TRBV2|TRBD1|TRBJ2-7
TGTGCCAGCGAGGGACAGTCCTACGAGCAGTACTTC
CASEGQSYEQYF
>many|13|TRBV12-3/TRBV12-4|TRBD2|TRBJ2-5
TGTGCCAGCAGAGGACTAGAGCAAGAGACCCAGTACTTC
CASRGLEQETQYF
>many|15|TRBV7-2|TRBD2|TRBJ2-7
TGTGCCAGCACCAAGCGGGACTCGAGCTCCTACGAGCAGTACTTC
CASTKRDSSSYEQYF
>-|17|TRBV24-1|TRBD1|TRBJ2-7
TGTGCCACCATCAACCCAATATCAGGGGGACCTACCTACGAGCAGTACTTC
CATINPISGGPTYEQYF
>many|15|TRBV10-3|TRBD2|TRBJ2-2
TGTGCCATCAGCTCGACTAGCGTGAACACCGGGGAGCTGTTTTTT
CAISSTSVNTGELFF
>many|13|TRBV28|-|TRBJ2-2
TGTGCCAGCAAAACCTCCCCGCACGGGGAGCTGTTTTTT
CASKTSPHGELFF
>-|15|TRBV5-1|TRBD2|TRBJ2-7
TGCGCCAGCAGCTTAAGTACTAGCGGTACCTACGAGCAGTACTTC
CASSLSTSGTYEQYF
>-|16|TRBV18|TRBD1|TRBJ2-7
TGTGCCAGCTCACCGGGACAGATAAACCTTGCCTACGAGCAGTACTTC
CASSPGQINLAYEQYF
>many|18|TRBV4-3|-|TRBJ2-7
TGCGCCAGCAGCCAAGATGGAGGGCAGGGCGGGCCCTCCTACGAGCAGTACTTC
CASSQDGGQGGPSYEQYF
>many|18|TRBV6-2/TRBV6-3|-|TRBJ1-5
TGTGCCAGCAGCGCAAACGGGGCCCGCGGATATAGCAATCAGCCCCAGCATTTT
CASSANGARGYSNQPQHF
>-|13|TRBV6-2/TRBV6-3|TRBD1|TRBJ1-2
TGTGCCAGCAGTCTATGGACAGGGGATGGCTACACCTTC
CASSLWTGDGYTF
>many|15|TRBV19|-|TRBJ1-1
TGTGCCAGTAGTATGCCCCCGACGGTGAGGACTGAAGCTTTCTTT
CASSMPPTVRTEAFF
>many|14|TRBV5-1|-|TRBJ2-7
TGCGCCAGCAGCGGCGGGTTAGGGGCCTACGAGCAGTACTTC
CASSGGLGAYEQYF
>-|11|TRBV20-1|-|TRBJ2-5
TGCAGTGCTAGAGATCACGAGACCCAGTACTTC
CSARDHETQYF
>many|11|TRBV27|-|TRBJ2-5
TGTGCCAGCAGTTTCGGACGTGCCCAGTACTTC
CASSFGRAQYF
>many|16|TRBV6-2/TRBV6-3|TRBD1|TRBJ1-5
TGTGCCAGCAGTTACCTTGGGCAGGGGGCTAATCAGCCCCAGCATTTT
CASSYLGQGANQPQHF
>many|16|TRBV10-3|TRBD2|TRBJ2-7
TGTGCCATCAGTGAGTCTACGACGGGAGGCCGCGACGAGCAGTACTTC
CAISESTTGGRDEQYF
>many|17|TRBV4-2|TRBD1|TRBJ1-2
TGTGCCAGCAGCCAAGTCTGGGGGACAGCCGCGAACTATGGCTACACCTTC
CASSQVWGTAANYGYTF
>-|15|TRBV6-2/TRBV6-3|-|TRBJ2-2
TGTGCCAGCACCTTACCGCGACTACTCACCGGGGAGCTGTTTTTT
CASTLPRLLTGELFF
>many|14|TRBV18|-|TRBJ1-1
TGTGCCAGCTCACCGGGGATTGGGGACGTTGAAGCTTTCTTT
CASSPGIGDVEAFF
>many|16|TRBV6-1|-|TRBJ2-5
TGTGCCAGCAGTGAAGGTCGCAGGAGACACCAAGAGACCCAGTACTTC
CASSEGRRRHQETQYF
>many|16|TRBV30|TRBD2|TRBJ2-2
TGTGCCTGGAGTACGGGACTAGCGGGGGGATACGGGGAGCTGTTTTTT
CAWSTGLAGGYGELFF
>few|15|TRBV14|-|TRBJ1-1
TGTGCCAGCAGCCAACCGACAGGTCTTCGCACTGAAGCTTTCTTT
CASSQPTGLRTEAFF
>-|18|TRBV29-1|TRBD2|TRBJ2-2
TGCAGCGGGAATGGAGCCACTAGCGGGAGGGCCGGCACCGGGGAGCTGTTTTTT
CSGNGATSGRAGTGELFF
>-|14|TRBV27|-|TRBJ1-5
TGTGCCAGCAGTTCGACAGACGGCACTCAGCCCCAGCATTTT
CASSSTDGTQPQHF
>many|18|TRBV6-2/TRBV6-3|TRBD1|TRBJ1-1
TGTGCCAGCAGTTACTCGGACAGGTTTCAAGGTCCAAACACTGAAGCTTTCTTT
CASSYSDRFQGPNTEAFF
>many|14|TRBV28|-|TRBJ2-7
TGTGCCAGCAGTTCGGCCCCTAGCACCTACGAGCAGTACTTC
CASSSAPSTYEQYF
>few|16|TRBV12-3/TRBV12-4|-|TRBJ1-2
TGTGCCGTAGGGCCAGCGAGTAATCATAGAGACTATGGCTACACCTTC
CAVGPASNHRDYGYTF
>many|16|TRBV20-1|-|TRBJ2-7
TGCAGTGCTAGATCTGGACAGACTCCTGTTTCCTACGAGCAGTACTTC
CSARSGQTPVSYEQYF
>many|11|TRBV28|-|TRBJ2-5
TGTGCCAGCACCCAGGTAGAGACCCAGTACTTC
CASTQVETQYF
>-|16|TRBV11-2|TRBD1|TRBJ1-1
TGTGCCAGCAGCCCATCGGACAGGGTGGGTAGCGCTGAAGCTTTCTTT
CASSPSDRVGSAEAFF
>many|11|TRBV7-2|-|TRBJ1-6
TGTGCCAGCCAGAGGGATTCACCCCTCCACTTT
CASQRDSPLHF
>-|14|TRBV2|TRBD1|TRBJ2-7
TGTGCCAGCAGGGAGACAGGGTTAGTGAACGAGCAGTACTTC
CASRETGLVNEQYF
>many|14|TRBV12-3/TRBV12-4|TRBD1|TRBJ1-5
TGTGCCAGCAGTTTACTTGGGACAGGGCAGCCCCAGCATTTT
CASSLLGTGQPQHF
>-|14|TRBV12-3/TRBV12-4|-|TRBJ1-2
TGTGCCAGCAGTTTATTCGCGACAGGCGGGGGCTACACCTTC
CASSLFATGGGYTF
>-|17|TRBV12-3/TRBV12-4|-|TRBJ1-3
TGTGCCAGCAGATCCCCGGACAGCTACACTTCTGGAAACACCATATATTTT
CASRSPDSYTSGNTIYF
>many|15|TRBV6-1|-|TRBJ2-7
TGTGCCAGCAACGAGGGGAGTCTCCAAGAGAAAGAGCAGTACTTC
CASNEGSLQEKEQYF
>many|14|TRBV6-1|-|TRBJ2-2
TGTGCCAGCAGTGTTGTTACAAGCGCCGGGGAGCTGTTTTTT
CASSVVTSAGELFF
>many|17|TRBV12-5|-|TRBJ1-5
TGTGCTAGTGGGGAGACGCGACGGTGGGGGGTCAATCAGCCCCAGCATTTT
CASGETRRWGVNQPQHF
>-|14|TRBV6-2/TRBV6-3|-|TRBJ1-1
TGTGCCAGCAGTAACTTAGGGAGACGCGGTGAAGCTTTCTTT
CASSNLGRRGEAFF
>-|16|TRBV6-2/TRBV6-3|-|TRBJ1-1
TGTGCCAGCAGTTACGCGATTTGGACAGCTAACACTGAAGCTTTCTTT
CASSYAIWTANTEAFF